These 18 T cell receptor beta chains were all obtained from the same sample, sequenced in a study of T cells in Graves' hyperthyroidism and ophthalmopathy. Using RNA transcripts as the source, TCR beta CDR3 regions were amplified. TCR CDR3 underwent first-round RT-PCR with the HTBI primer set. TCRdb passed the multiplex PCR reads through MiXCR, listing each CDR3 protein once. This sample has about 250,000 distinct CDR3 sequences, with roughly 22% found just once. The sequenced sample consisted of blood. The receptors derive from a man aged 25-40 years with Graves' ophthalmopathy.

The chain couples TRBV5-1 to TRBJ2-1; TRBD1 matches at 8 bases. The trim removed 4 bases at V and 2 bases at J, leaving 5 bases unmatched. Germline CDR1 reads SGHRS; CDR2 reads YFSETQ. CDR3 length equals 15 residues. The CDR3 sequence is CASSIQGETYNEQFF. The CDR3 coding sequence is TGCGCCAGCAGCATACAGGGGGAAACCTACAATGAGCAGTTCTTC.

This clonotype was seen a handful of times. The genes are TRBV5-1 and TRBJ2-3; 10 positions match TRBD2. In germline, CDR1 is SGHRS, CDR2 YFSETQ. The CDR3 covers 15 residues. V lost 2 bases and J lost 4; bases outside the gene matches: 4. The CDR3 loop is CASSFTSGNPDTQYF. The DNA for the CDR3 is TGCGCCAGCAGCTTTACTAGCGGGAATCCAGATACGCAGTATTTT.

The gene calls are TRBV12-3 or TRBV12-4 and TRBJ2-3, with a possible D match to TRBD2 (5 bases). The CDR3 extends over 13 amino acids. V shed 7 bases and J shed 2 bases, with 10 bases lying between them. DNA of the CDR3: TGTGCCAGCATCGAGCGGCCCACAGATACGCAGTATTTT. It specifies CASIERPTDTQYF.

Ten or more counts support this clonotype. CDR3 DNA: TGTGCCAGCAGTTACGGGGCCTCCACTGAAGCTTTCTTT. Its translation: CASSYGASTEAFF. The rearrangement uses TRBV6-2 or TRBV6-3 and TRBJ1-1, with a tentative D call TRBD1 (5 bases). CDR1 is MNHEY, CDR2 SVGEGT, per germline. This CDR3 is 13 amino acids long. With 2 bases removed from V and 4 bases from J, the gap between germline ends came to 8 bases.

This clonotype showed up just a few times. The rearrangement links TRBV2 to TRBJ2-7; D gene unclear. Germline loops: CDR1 SNHLY, CDR2 FYNNEI. This CDR3 comprises 12 residues. The V end was cut by 4 bases, the J end by 9 bases, with 13 bases between. In nucleotides, the CDR3 is TGTGCCAGCAGTGCGGTCCTCCCGCCGCAGTACTTC. Amino acids: CASSAVLPPQYF.

This clonotype was detected only a few times. V usage is TRBV12-3 or TRBV12-4 and J usage is TRBJ1-2; D is undetermined. The CDR3 totals 13 residues. The ends were cut back, 6 bases at V and 0 bases at J, with 8 bases in the middle. The CDR3 sequence: CASRRFSNYGYTF. In nucleotides, the CDR3 is TGTGCCAGCAGGCGGTTCTCTAACTATGGCTACACCTTC.

The V and J genes are TRBV7-2 and TRBJ2-2; D may be TRBD2 (7 bases). Trimming removed 5 bases from V and 4 bases from J, with 17 bases in between. The CDR3 has 16 amino acids. Germline assignment: CDR1 SGHTA and CDR2 FQGNSA. The CDR3 region is CASSMRGGRSTGELFF. CDR3 bases: TGTGCCAGCAGCATGAGGGGGGGACGGAGCACCGGGGAGCTGTTTTTT.

This clonotype appeared many times. The rearrangement uses TRBV27 and TRBJ1-2; TRBD1 might be the D (5 bases). The V gene's germline CDR1 is MNHEY and CDR2 SMNVEV (reference sequence). With 1 base removed from V and 7 bases from J, the gap between germline ends came to 16 bases. The CDR3 has 15 residues. CDR3 in DNA: TGTGCCAGCAGTTTATTTCCGGGGGGAAGGCTTGGCTACACCTTC. It is translated as CASSLFPGGRLGYTF.

This clonotype was counted ten times or more. V and J are TRBV11-2 and TRBJ1-1; D is uncertain. Germline CDR1 is SGHAT and CDR2 is FQNNGV. Trimming took 5 bases from V and 6 from J, leaving 16 bases between them. The CDR3 contains 14 residues. In DNA, the CDR3 is TGTGCCAGCAGCCGATCGACTTCTAGGGCTGAAGCTTTCTTT. Its protein is CASSRSTSRAEAFF.

This clonotype came up a few times. The chain combines TRBV7-9 with TRBJ1-4, with no clear D. Deletions cut 3 bases from V and 3 bases from J, with 8 bases between. Germline CDR1 SEHNR, CDR2 FQNEAQ (reference sequence). This CDR3 has 14 residues. The chain's CDR3 is CASSLGIANEKLFF. CDR3 nucleotide sequence: TGTGCCAGCAGCTTGGGTATTGCTAATGAAAAACTGTTTTTT.

The chain is built from TRBV12-3 or TRBV12-4 and TRBJ1-3; TRBD1 is a possible D gene (6 bases). V was shortened by 1 base and J by 4 bases, with 14 bases between the two germline ends. This CDR3 has 16 residues. CDR3: CASSLGSTGKGNTIYF. CDR3 in DNA: TGTGCCAGCAGTTTAGGGTCAACAGGGAAGGGAAACACCATATATTTT.

This clonotype was detected once. V and J are TRBV3-1 and TRBJ2-1; 7 nucleotides align to TRBD2. Germline CDR1 LGHDT, CDR2 YNNKEL (reference sequence). The V gene end was trimmed by 0 bases and the J gene end by 10 bases; junction bases not matched to a gene: 6. The CDR3 runs 14 residues. CDR3 sequence reads: CASSQDRAGAEQFF. CDR3 DNA: TGTGCCAGCAGCCAAGATAGGGCGGGAGCAGAGCAGTTCTTC.

The chain employs TRBV24-1 and TRBJ2-5; 8 nucleotides line up with TRBD1. The CDR3 is 16 amino acids. Losses at the gene ends were 0 bases for V and 3 bases for J; bases not matched to a gene: 5. Germline CDR1 and CDR2: KGHDR and SFDVKD. The CDR3 DNA is TGTGCCACCAGTGATTTGCGGCAGGGGGCGAAAGAGACCCAGTACTTC. Its translation: CATSDLRQGAKETQYF.

The chain combines TRBV6-1 with TRBJ1-5, with a tentative D call TRBD1 (6 bases). V was cut by 10 bases and J by 7 bases, with 17 bases left in between. The CDR3 spans 13 residues. In germline, CDR1 is MNHNS, CDR2 SASEGT. The DNA for the CDR3 is TGTGCCACCGCGGGGGGGGCTTTACAGCCCCAGCATTTT. This codes for CATAGGALQPQHF.

This clonotype has more than one count but fewer than ten. This chain connects TRBV19 to TRBJ2-2; maybe TRBD2 (6 bases). Germline values: CDR1 LNHDA, CDR2 SQIVND (reference sequence). The CDR3 covers 13 residues. With 4 bases removed from V and 6 bases from J, the gap between germline ends came to 9 bases. CDR3 in DNA: TGTGCCAGTAGTAGGGCTAGCGCCGGGGAGCTGTTTTTT. Translated, it gives CASSRASAGELFF.

This clonotype has just a few counts. The V gene is TRBV10-3, the J gene TRBJ2-1; no reliable D call. This CDR3 region has 14 residues. Trimming left V 5 bases short and J 6 bases short, with 14 bases between. Germline lookup yields CDR1 ENHRY and CDR2 SYGVKD. CDR3 in amino acids: CAISPSDLRNEQFF. The CDR3 nucleotides are TGTGCCATCAGTCCTAGTGATCTTCGCAATGAGCAGTTCTTC.

The chain is built from TRBV6-1 and TRBJ2-1; 11 bases map to TRBD2. V lost 6 bases to trimming and J lost 6 bases; unmatched junction nucleotides: 13. The germline V gene has CDR1 MNHNS and CDR2 SASEGT. The CDR3 length is 17 residues. The CDR3 region has the DNA TGTGCCAGCAGCCATACTAGCGGGAGCCCAAGGGGCAATGAGCAGTTCTTC. As protein: CASSHTSGSPRGNEQFF.

Regarding this clonotype: This may arise from a read error, as a much more abundant clone is one base away. The chain couples TRBV2 to TRBJ1-6, with unresolved D. Per the germline V gene, CDR1 is SNHLY and CDR2 is FYNNEI. CDR3 length equals 13 residues. The CDR3 region has the DNA TGTGCCAGCAGTGAAGCGTCGGTTTCACCCCCCCACTTT. It specifies CASSEASVSPPHF.